The following is a T cell receptor beta chain sequence with its context. Its antigen is not identified. The data belong to a study of cytotoxic CD8 clonotypes in ibrutinib-treated CLL. About the research overall: The subjects consisted of approximately twelve relapsed/refractory and some 14 treatment-naive individuals, with approximately 17 IGHV unmutated.

The study, taken as a whole, reports: Stable or contracted on treatment, public clonotypes were also uncommon. Sampling of sustained-remission and progressing patients occurred at differing times. Clonality increased with ibrutinib response but returned toward baseline at progression.

V lost 3 bases and J 6 bases, leaving 16 bases between the germline ends. CDR3 length: 15 residues. Germline V lookup: CDR1 SGHRS, CDR2 YFSETQ. Repertoires were generated with immunoSEQ multiplex PCR, while TCRdb's copy carries only in-frame clones and drops some. The data show under 150,000 clones, around 84% seen once. The sample was PBMCs, taken after 24 months of ibrutinib treatment. V usage is TRBV5-1 and J usage is TRBJ1-5; tentatively, D is TRBD1 (6 bases). The receptor comes from a human donor with chronic lymphocytic leukemia. The CDR3 bases are TGCGCCAGCAGCTCACAGGGATTAGTGGGTCAGCCCCAGCATTTT. It encodes CASSSQGLVGQPQHF.